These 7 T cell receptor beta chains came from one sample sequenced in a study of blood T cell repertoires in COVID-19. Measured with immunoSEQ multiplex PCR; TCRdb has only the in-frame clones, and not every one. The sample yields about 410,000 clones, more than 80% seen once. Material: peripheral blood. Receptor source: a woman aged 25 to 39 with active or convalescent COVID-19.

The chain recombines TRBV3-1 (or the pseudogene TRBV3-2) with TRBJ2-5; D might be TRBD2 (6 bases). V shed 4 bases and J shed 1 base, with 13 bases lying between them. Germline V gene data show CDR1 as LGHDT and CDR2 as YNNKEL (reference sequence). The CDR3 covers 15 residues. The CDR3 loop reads CASSRRGRPQETQYF. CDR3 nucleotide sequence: TGTGCCAGCAGCCGCAGAGGGAGGCCCCAAGAGACCCAGTACTTC.

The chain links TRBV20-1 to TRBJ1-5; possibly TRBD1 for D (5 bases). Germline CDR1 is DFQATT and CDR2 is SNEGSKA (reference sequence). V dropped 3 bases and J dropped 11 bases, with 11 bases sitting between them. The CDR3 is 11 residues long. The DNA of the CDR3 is TGCAGTGCTAGCGTGCTAGGGGCCCAGCATTTT. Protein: CSASVLGAQHF.

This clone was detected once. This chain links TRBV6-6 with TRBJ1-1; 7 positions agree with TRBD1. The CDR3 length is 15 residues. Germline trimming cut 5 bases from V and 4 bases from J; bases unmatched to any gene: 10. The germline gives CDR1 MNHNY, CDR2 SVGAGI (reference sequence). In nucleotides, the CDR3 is TGTGCCAGCAGTCGATTGGGACAGAGGAGCACTGAAGCTTTCTTT. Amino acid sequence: CASSRLGQRSTEAFF.

The CDR3 nucleotides are TGTGCCACCAGCGAACGGGACTATCAGCCCCAGCATTTT. Protein: CATSERDYQPQHF. The V gene is TRBV15, the J gene TRBJ1-5, with D tentatively TRBD1 (5 bases). V lost 5 bases and J lost 5, with 10 bases in between. Germline CDR1 is LNHNV and CDR2 is YYDKDF (reference sequence). This CDR3 contains 13 residues.

The CDR3 nucleotides are TGCGCCAGCAGCCCCCGACACGGCGGCACAGATACGCAGTATTTT. This gives the protein CASSPRHGGTDTQYF. The chain joins TRBV5-1 to TRBJ2-3; D unresolved. CDR3 length equals 15 residues. Germline V CDR1 and CDR2: SGHRS, YFSETQ. Trimming removed 4 bases at V and 1 base at J, with 13 bases between.

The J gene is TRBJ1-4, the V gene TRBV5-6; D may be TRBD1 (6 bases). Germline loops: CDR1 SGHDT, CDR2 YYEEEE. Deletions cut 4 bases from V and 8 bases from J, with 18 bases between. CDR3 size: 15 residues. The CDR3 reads CASSPGAGVGEKLFF. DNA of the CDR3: TGTGCCAGCAGCCCTGGGGCAGGGGTTGGCGAAAAACTGTTTTTT. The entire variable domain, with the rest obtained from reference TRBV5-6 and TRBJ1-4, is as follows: DAGVTQSPTHLIKTRGQQVTLRCSPKSGHDTVSWYQQALGQGPQFIFQYYEEEERQRGNFPDRFSGHQFPNYSSELNVNALLLGDSALYLCASSPGAGVGEKLFFGSGTQLSVL.

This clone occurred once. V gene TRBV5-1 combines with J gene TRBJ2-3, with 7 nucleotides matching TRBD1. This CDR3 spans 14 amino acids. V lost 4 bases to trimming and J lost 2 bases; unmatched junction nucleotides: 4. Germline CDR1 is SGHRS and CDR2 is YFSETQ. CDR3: CASSRDRTTDTQYF. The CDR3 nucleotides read TGCGCCAGCAGCAGGGACAGAACCACAGATACGCAGTATTTT.